This T cell receptor beta chain stems from a study of CD8 T cells in Susac syndrome. Overall study context: Sequenced Susac syndrome patients included over 5 with active disease and roughly 8 who were in remission. The Susac syndrome patients were therapy-naive, on corticosteroids, or on intravenous immunoglobulin alone at blood draw.

Germline V gene lookup returns CDR1 SNHLY and CDR2 FYNNEI. This CDR3 is 17 amino acids long. J lost 3 bases, V lost 6 bases, and 13 bases had no gene match. Random hexamers were used to reverse transcribe the RNA input (about 0.45 to 1 ug). Across 54 Vbeta and 13 Jbeta, TCR beta CDR3 was amplified with immunoSEQ multiplex PCR. TCRdb fed the immunoSEQ multiplex PCR reads into MiXCR, producing one record per CDR3 protein. The data hold 150,000 or so distinct CDR3 sequences, with around 95% observed a single time. The source of this sequence is a human donor with Susac syndrome. V usage is TRBV2 and J usage is TRBJ2-3, with 9 positions matching TRBD1. Sequencing was carried out using CD4+ T cells from PBMCs. CDR3 coding DNA: TGTGCCAGCAGCGTTCCCCGACAGGGGGGGAAGACAGATACGCAGTATTTT. Translated: CASSVPRQGGKTDTQYF.